The rows below give T cell receptor beta chains drawn from one sample of a study of vaccination and CD4 T cells after COVID-19. Their antigen targets remain unknown. One entry per CDR3 protein, called by TCRdb with MiXCR from the PCR reads. This table has about 20,000 distinct CDR3 sequences, 54% appearing once. Specimen: CD4+ T cells from blood, cultured in vitro. The receptors shown here come from a human donor who had recovered from COVID-19. CDR3s include the opening cysteine and the closing phenylalanine or tryptophan. D genes are given only for firm matches. The size field is filled for only some rows; it gives once, few, many or a size class.

NA	TRBJ2-5	NA	TRBV11-3	TGTGCCAGCAGCTATGGTTCGACAGGAGAGACCCAGTACTTC	CASSYGSTGETQYF
NA	TRBJ1-3	NA	TRBV7-2	TGTGCCAGCAGCGTAACGCGTGCAGTCGGAACCAACACCATATATTTT	CASSVTRAVGTNTIYF
NA	TRBJ2-7	NA	TRBV27	TGTGCCAGCAGTTTGTACAGGGAGGCCTCCGAGCAGTACTTC	CASSLYREASEQYF
NA	TRBJ2-1	TRBD2	TRBV18	TGTGCCAGCTCACCAAAACTACTAGCGGTGGGAAGGCCCGGACTCATTGAGCAGTTCTTC	CASSPKLLAVGRPGLIEQFF
NA	TRBJ1-1	NA	TRBV3-1	TGTGCCAGCAGCCCCAGGGACGTGGCTGAAGCTTTCTTT	CASSPRDVAEAFF
NA	TRBJ2-3	NA	TRBV6-1	TGTGCCAGCAGGGGGGCGGGAGAAGGAAACACAGATACGCAGTATTTT	CASRGAGEGNTDTQYF
NA	TRBJ1-5	NA	TRBV28	TGTGCTACTCGGGAGTTGGGTCAGCCCCAGCATTTT	CATRELGQPQHF
few	TRBJ1-1	NA	TRBV19	TGTGCCAGTAGTATAGATCTGGGGACTGAAGCTTTCTTT	CASSIDLGTEAFF
NA	TRBJ2-3	NA	TRBV20-1	TGCAGTGCTAGAGATGCAGGGGTTGGCGCGGATACGCAGTATTTT	CSARDAGVGADTQYF
NA	TRBJ2-7	NA	TRBV7-2	TGTGCCAGCAGCCCCAGCTCCTACGAGCAGTACTTC	CASSPSSYEQYF
NA	TRBJ2-1	NA	TRBV7-2	TGTGCCAGCAGCTTTCTCCCCCTGGGTAGCGGAAACTACAATGAGCAGTTCTTC	CASSFLPLGSGNYNEQFF
NA	TRBJ1-2	NA	TRBV30	TGTGCCTGGAGTTCGTCCGGGGGCTCGTATGGCTACACCTTC	CAWSSSGGSYGYTF
few	TRBJ1-6	TRBD1	TRBV20-1	TGCAGTGCTAGAGGCGTCGGCAGGGGGCGCGGTAATTCACCCCTCCACTTT	CSARGVGRGRGNSPLHF
once	TRBJ1-4	NA	TRBV10-2	TGCGCCAGCAGTGATCGGCGTCCCAATGAAAAACTGTTTTTT	CASSDRRPNEKLFF
NA	TRBJ1-5	TRBD1	TRBV6-1	TGTGCCAGCTCGACCTTCGCGGTCGGACAGGGAATCCGGCAGCCCCAGCATTTT	CASSTFAVGQGIRQPQHF
few	TRBJ2-3	NA	TRBV18	TGTGCCAGCTCACCAGTTCCAGCGGACACAGATACGCAGTATTTT	CASSPVPADTDTQYF